The 10 T cell receptor beta chains in this list originate from one sample, sequenced in a study of molecular identifiers for immune sequencing clone quantification listed by TCRdb under 2018. The receptor library was made with PCR. Sequenced using an Illumina HiSeq 4000. TCRdb itself trimmed the public reads at Q25 with fastp, ran MiXCR and retained productive beta chains. Rows are unified per CDR3 protein, each entry keeping the most common DNA and genes. The sample table holds approximately 54,000 distinct CDR3 sequences, of which around 25% were seen once. The biggest ten clones account for about 2% of the sample. The sample taken for sequencing was naive CD8+ T cells from blood, with Jurkat cell RNA spiked in. The cell subset or site label for this specimen denotes: FACS-sorted CD8+CD4-CCR7+CD45RA+ naive T cells. The receptors stem from a human donor in good health. Some libraries in this study had Jurkat cell RNA spiked in.

On this clonotype: A read error may explain this, as a much larger clone is one base away. The J gene is TRBJ2-5, the V gene TRBV13; D perhaps matches TRBD2 (6 bases). The CDR3 is 12 amino acids. V lost 1 base to trimming and J lost 7 bases, with 7 bases between them. Germline CDR1 reads PRHDT; CDR2 reads FYEKMQ (reference sequence). CDR3 nucleotide sequence: TGTGCCAGCAGCTTAGAGGGAGGGACCCAGTACTTC. Translating gives CASSLEGGTQYF.

Concerning this clonotype itself: This may stem from a read error, because a much larger clone lies one nucleotide away. The J gene is TRBJ2-1, the V gene TRBV20-1; D remains unclear. The CDR3 is 12 residues long. Germline V gene sequence: CDR1 DFQATT, CDR2 SNEGSKA (reference sequence). CDR3 sequence: CSARGSNNERFF. Written as DNA, the CDR3 is TGCAGTGCTAGAGGCTCTAACAATGAGCGGTTCTTC.

This clonotype appeared many times. The chain employs TRBV7-2 and TRBJ2-7, with 16 bases lining up with TRBD2. Germline V lookup: CDR1 SGHTA, CDR2 FQGNSA. This CDR3 is 16 amino acids long. With V trimmed by 5 bases and J by 4 bases, 5 bases remained unmatched. In DNA, the CDR3 is TGTGCCAGCAGCCAGGGACTAGCGGGGGGGCTATACGAGCAGTACTTC. Translation: CASSQGLAGGLYEQYF.

This clonotype was counted ten times or more. J is TRBJ1-3 and V is TRBV2; D is possibly TRBD1 (5 bases). Germline values: CDR1 SNHLY, CDR2 FYNNEI. Trimming removed 3 bases from V and 2 bases from J, with 11 bases in between. This CDR3 is built from 15 residues. The CDR3 region has the DNA TGTGCCAGCAGTGAGACAGCCAGCCCTGGAAACACCATATATTTT. Translation gives CASSETASPGNTIYF. Supplemented by reference TRBV2 and TRBJ1-3, the full variable domain reads EPEVTQTPSHQVTQMGQEVILRCVPISNHLYFYWYRQILGQKVEFLVSFYNNEISEKSEIFDDQFSVERPDGSNFTLKIRSTKLEDSAMYFCASSETASPGNTIYFGEGSWLTVV.

This clonotype was observed many times. This chain connects TRBV3-1 to TRBJ2-7; no definite D call. The CDR3 spans 14 residues. The germline gives CDR1 LGHDT, CDR2 YNNKEL (reference sequence). Deletions cut 4 bases from V and 3 bases from J, with 13 bases between. The CDR3: CASSPFRGSYEQYF. CDR3 nucleotide sequence: TGTGCCAGCAGCCCCTTTAGAGGTAGCTACGAGCAGTACTTC.

A note on this clonotype: This may be a read error, as it is one base from a much larger clone. The chain couples TRBV20-1 to TRBJ2-1; 8 bases align to TRBD1. Germline CDR1 reads DFQATT; CDR2 reads SNEGSKA (reference sequence). CDR3 size: 14 residues. CDR3 region: CSQTGTGWGDEQFF. The DNA of the CDR3 is TGCAGCCAAACAGGGACAGGCTGGGGGGATGAGCAGTTCTTC.

To note about this clonotype: A much more abundant neighbour one base away suggests this may be a read error. This sequence joins TRBV19 and TRBJ2-2, with 9 bases identical to TRBD1. Trimming took 10 bases from V and 4 from J; bases not matched to a gene: 10. The CDR3 runs 15 residues. Germline assignment: CDR1 LNHDA and CDR2 SQIVND (reference sequence). CDR3 residues: CANSRTGASTGELFF. The CDR3 DNA is TGTGCCAATAGCCGGACAGGGGCGAGCACCGGGGAGCTGTTTTTT. The full variable domain, rest sourced from reference TRBV19 and TRBJ2-2, is DGGITQSPKYLFRKEGQNVTLSCEQNLNHDAMYWYRQDPGQGLRLIYYSQIVNDFQKGDIAEGYSVSREKKESFPLTVTSAQKNPTAFYLCANSRTGASTGELFFGEGSRLTVL.

This clonotype was picked up many times. CDR3 in amino acids: CASSYGGRGNNEQFF. CDR3 DNA: TGTGCCAGCAGTTACGGGGGTCGGGGTAACAATGAGCAGTTCTTC. The chain carries TRBV6-2 or TRBV6-3 and TRBJ2-1; D could derive from TRBD1 or TRBD2 (5 bases each). From germline, CDR1 is MNHEY and CDR2 SVGEGT. The CDR3 loop spans 15 amino acids. The V gene lost 2 bases and the J gene lost 5 bases, with 13 bases spanning the gap.

The sample holds a few counts of this clonotype. The J gene is TRBJ2-7, the V gene TRBV7-9; D is perhaps TRBD2 (5 bases). CDR3 length: 14 amino acids. Trimming removed 1 base from V and 4 bases from J, with 11 bases in between. Germline values: CDR1 SEHNR, CDR2 FQNEAQ (reference sequence). For the CDR3, the DNA is TGTGCCAGCAGCTTAGTATCGGACTTTTACGAGCAGTACTTC. As protein: CASSLVSDFYEQYF.

Comment on this clonotype: A much larger clonotype is one base distant, so this may be a read error. This chain uses TRBV28 with TRBJ2-7, with TRBD2 matching 9 bases. CDR1 and CDR2 (germline): MDHEN, SYDVKM. This CDR3 region has 13 residues. Here the CDR3 reads CASSSGRRDERYF. For the CDR3, the DNA is TGTGCCAGCAGTAGCGGGAGGCGCGACGAGCGGTACTTC.